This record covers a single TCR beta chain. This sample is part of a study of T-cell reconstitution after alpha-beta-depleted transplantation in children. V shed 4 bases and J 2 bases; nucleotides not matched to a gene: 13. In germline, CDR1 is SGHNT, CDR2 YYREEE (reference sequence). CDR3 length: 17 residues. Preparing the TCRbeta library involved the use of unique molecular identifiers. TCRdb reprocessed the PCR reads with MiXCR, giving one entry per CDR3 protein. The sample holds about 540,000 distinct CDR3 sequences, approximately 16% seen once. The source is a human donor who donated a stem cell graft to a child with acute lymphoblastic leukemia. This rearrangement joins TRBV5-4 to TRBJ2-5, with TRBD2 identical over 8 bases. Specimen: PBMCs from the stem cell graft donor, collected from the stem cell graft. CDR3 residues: CASSPGGALRPQETQYF. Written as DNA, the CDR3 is TGTGCCAGCAGCCCGGGGGGGGCACTCCGACCTCAAGAGACCCAGTACTTC.